Listed below are T cell receptor beta chains from one sample, sequenced in a study of control samples from healthy donors and cancer patients. Generated by immunoSEQ multiplex PCR, the TCRdb table keeps only in-frame clones and is missing some. The sample has 90,000 to 100,000 clones, roughly 83% seen once; the top ten hold under 50%. Material: PBMCs. The receptors stem from a man in his 70s with lung cancer. CDR3s include the opening cysteine and the closing phenylalanine or tryptophan. A D gene is named only where the DNA matches it firmly. Clone size is not always given. Where it is, it says once, few, many or a class for expanded clones.

J gene: TRBJ2-7; V gene: TRBV19; clone size: .; D gene: .; CDR3 DNA: TGTGCCACCACCCGGGACCCCCTGGGGGAGCAGTACTTC; CDR3 protein: CATTRDPLGEQYF
J gene: TRBJ2-3; V gene: TRBV5-1; clone size: .; D gene: .; CDR3 DNA: TGCGCCAGTCACCCCGGGGCGGGGGCTGCTGCAACGCAGTATTTT; CDR3 protein: CASHPGAGAAATQYF
J gene: TRBJ1-3; V gene: TRBV28; clone size: .; D gene: TRBD1; CDR3 DNA: TGTGCCAGCAGTTTACCCCTGACAGGGTCTGGAAACACCATATATTTT; CDR3 protein: CASSLPLTGSGNTIYF
J gene: TRBJ1-3; V gene: TRBV6-2/TRBV6-3; clone size: .; D gene: TRBD1; CDR3 DNA: TGTGCCAGCAGTACGGGACAGTTCTCTGGAAACACCATATATTTT; CDR3 protein: CASSTGQFSGNTIYF
J gene: TRBJ1-3; V gene: TRBV14; clone size: .; D gene: .; CDR3 DNA: TGTGCCAGCAGCCACCCACCCGAGGCCAGCTCTGGAAACACCATATATTTT; CDR3 protein: CASSHPPEASSGNTIYF
J gene: TRBJ2-2; V gene: TRBV19; clone size: .; D gene: .; CDR3 DNA: TGTGCCAGTAGGGAACGAACGAACACCGGGGAGCTGTTTTTT; CDR3 protein: CASRERTNTGELFF
J gene: TRBJ1-5; V gene: TRBV4-1; clone size: few; D gene: .; CDR3 DNA: TGCGCCAGCAGCCAAGCGGCGAGTTATCAGCCCCAGCATTTT; CDR3 protein: CASSQAASYQPQHF
J gene: TRBJ1-5; V gene: TRBV5-5; clone size: .; D gene: .; CDR3 DNA: TGTGCCAGCAGCTTGTATGCAGACGCATTCAGCAATCAGCCCCAGCATTTT; CDR3 protein: CASSLYADAFSNQPQHF
J gene: TRBJ1-1; V gene: TRBV19; clone size: .; D gene: .; CDR3 DNA: TGTGCCAGTAGAGACAACCAGGGTAATGAAGCTTTCTTT; CDR3 protein: CASRDNQGNEAFF
J gene: TRBJ2-3; V gene: TRBV14; clone size: .; D gene: .; CDR3 DNA: TGTGCCAGCAGCCGGACCGGGACATATTCTTCCACAGATACGCAGTATTTT; CDR3 protein: CASSRTGTYSSTDTQYF
J gene: TRBJ1-4; V gene: TRBV27; clone size: once; D gene: .; CDR3 DNA: TGTGCCAGCAGTCCCCGGGGGAGGGCCTCGGTAAAACTGTTTTTT; CDR3 protein: CASSPRGRASVKLFF
J gene: TRBJ2-7; V gene: TRBV6-6; clone size: .; D gene: TRBD1; CDR3 DNA: TGTGCCAGCACCCCCGGACAGGGCATCTACGAGCAGTACTTC; CDR3 protein: CASTPGQGIYEQYF
J gene: TRBJ2-3; V gene: TRBV4-3; clone size: few; D gene: .; CDR3 DNA: TGCGCCAGCAGCCAAGTAAGCAACAGGAACACAGATACGCAGTATTTT; CDR3 protein: CASSQVSNRNTDTQYF
J gene: TRBJ2-2; V gene: TRBV3-1/TRBV3-2; clone size: .; D gene: TRBD2; CDR3 DNA: TGTGCCAGCAGCCGACTAGCGGGGGTCAAGGGGGAGCTGTTTTTT; CDR3 protein: CASSRLAGVKGELFF
J gene: TRBJ2-5; V gene: TRBV5-6; clone size: .; D gene: TRBD2; CDR3 DNA: TGTGCCAGCAGCTATAGCGGGGGTGGAGAGACCCAGTACTTC; CDR3 protein: CASSYSGGGETQYF
J gene: TRBJ2-6; V gene: TRBV6-5; clone size: .; D gene: .; CDR3 DNA: TGTGCCAGCCTTCGAAATGGGGCCAACGTCCTGACTTTC; CDR3 protein: CASLRNGANVLTF
J gene: TRBJ2-5; V gene: TRBV5-3; clone size: .; D gene: .; CDR3 DNA: TGTGCCAGAAGCTTCTGCGTGTACCAAGAGACCCAGTACTTC; CDR3 protein: CARSFCVYQETQYF
J gene: TRBJ1-4; V gene: TRBV12-5; clone size: once; D gene: TRBD1; CDR3 DNA: TGTGCTAGTGGTTTGTCGACAGGGGAGGTTGAAAAACTGTTTTTT; CDR3 protein: CASGLSTGEVEKLFF
J gene: TRBJ1-1; V gene: TRBV30; clone size: few; D gene: .; CDR3 DNA: TGTGCCTGGAGTTTACAGGGCCCCACTGAAGCTTTCTTT; CDR3 protein: CAWSLQGPTEAFF
J gene: TRBJ1-4; V gene: TRBV18; clone size: once; D gene: .; CDR3 DNA: TGTGCCAGCTCAGCAGACAGATCAACTAATGAAAAACTGTTTTTT; CDR3 protein: CASSADRSTNEKLFF
J gene: TRBJ1-5; V gene: TRBV19; clone size: .; D gene: TRBD1; CDR3 DNA: TGTGCCAGTAGTATCCCCACAGGGGCGGGCAATCAGCCCCAGCATTTT; CDR3 protein: CASSIPTGAGNQPQHF
J gene: TRBJ1-4; V gene: TRBV28; clone size: .; D gene: TRBD1; CDR3 DNA: TGTGCCAGCAGTTTACGGGCAGGGGGTTCTCTAATCGAAAAACTGTTTTTT; CDR3 protein: CASSLRAGGSLIEKLFF
J gene: TRBJ2-1; V gene: TRBV6-5; clone size: once; D gene: TRBD2; CDR3 DNA: TGTGCCAGCAGGAAACGGGGGGGTACCTACAATGAGCAGTTCTTC; CDR3 protein: CASRKRGGTYNEQFF
J gene: TRBJ1-1; V gene: TRBV19; clone size: .; D gene: .; CDR3 DNA: TGTGCCACTACAGTGAACACTGAAGCTTTCTTT; CDR3 protein: CATTVNTEAFF
J gene: TRBJ1-2; V gene: TRBV7-2; clone size: .; D gene: .; CDR3 DNA: TGTGCCAGCAGCTCCATGACAGCGGTTTATGGCTACACCTTC; CDR3 protein: CASSSMTAVYGYTF
J gene: TRBJ2-3; V gene: TRBV14; clone size: .; D gene: TRBD2; CDR3 DNA: TGTGCCAGCAGCAACCGACTAGCGGGACGCACAGATACGCAGTATTTT; CDR3 protein: CASSNRLAGRTDTQYF
J gene: TRBJ2-1; V gene: TRBV6-6; clone size: .; D gene: TRBD2; CDR3 DNA: TGTGCCAGCAGTTACATGGGACTAGGTGGCAATGAGCAGTTCTTC; CDR3 protein: CASSYMGLGGNEQFF
J gene: TRBJ1-1; V gene: TRBV19; clone size: .; D gene: .; CDR3 DNA: TGTGCCAGTAGTATTGGAGGGAACACTGAAGCTTTCTTT; CDR3 protein: CASSIGGNTEAFF
J gene: TRBJ1-3; V gene: TRBV9; clone size: .; D gene: .; CDR3 DNA: TGTGCCAGCCGAACGGACAGTCCGTTCGGAAACACCATATATTTT; CDR3 protein: CASRTDSPFGNTIYF
J gene: TRBJ2-2; V gene: TRBV7-7; clone size: .; D gene: .; CDR3 DNA: TGTGCCAGCAGCCCTCGTATTGGGAGCACCGGGGAGCTGTTTTTT; CDR3 protein: CASSPRIGSTGELFF
J gene: TRBJ2-1; V gene: TRBV29-1; clone size: .; D gene: TRBD1; CDR3 DNA: TGCAGCGGCGGGACAGGGTCCTACAATGAGCAGTTCTTC; CDR3 protein: CSGGTGSYNEQFF
J gene: TRBJ2-7; V gene: TRBV5-4; clone size: few; D gene: .; CDR3 DNA: TGTGCCAGCAGCTTGCCTGGAGCCTACGAGCAGTACTTC; CDR3 protein: CASSLPGAYEQYF